The rows below give T cell receptor beta chains drawn from one sample of a study of CD8+ T cells in alopecia areata. The assay was immunoSEQ multiplex PCR, and TCRdb's table has in-frame clones only and misses some. The sample consists of several thousand clones, nearly 65% of them appearing once. The source material was skin, sampled at week 4, from a patient treated with tofacitinib. All receptors derive from a human donor with alopecia areata. Both conserved end residues are part of each CDR3. A D gene is named only where the DNA matches it firmly. Not all rows give a size; the values are once, few, many and, for expanded clones, a class.

clone_size	v_call	d_call	cdr3_length	j_call	cdr3_aa	cdr3_nt
.	TRBV15	TRBD2	15	TRBJ2-7	CATSRVERENGEQYF	TGTGCCACCAGCAGGGTGGAGCGGGAGAATGGCGAGCAGTACTTC
.	TRBV6-5	TRBD2	15	TRBJ2-1	CASSGLAGVHNEQFF	TGTGCCAGCAGTGGACTAGCGGGAGTCCACAATGAGCAGTTCTTC
large	TRBV4-1	.	14	TRBJ2-1	CASSHSAGGDEQFF	TGCGCCAGCAGCCATAGTGCAGGGGGGGATGAGCAGTTCTTC
.	TRBV5-1	TRBD1	15	TRBJ2-7	CASSTGTGIIYEQYF	TGCGCCAGCAGCACCGGGACAGGGATAATCTACGAGCAGTACTTC
.	TRBV6-5	TRBD2	15	TRBJ2-1	CASSQSGRAYNEQFF	TGTGCCAGCAGTCAAAGCGGGAGGGCGTACAATGAGCAGTTCTTC
.	TRBV15	TRBD1	13	TRBJ2-7	CATSPDRGYEQYF	TGTGCCACCAGCCCGGACAGGGGCTACGAGCAGTACTTC
few	TRBV5-1	.	15	TRBJ1-4	CASSLDATTNEKLFF	TGCGCCAGCAGCTTGGATGCAACAACTAATGAAAAACTGTTTTTT
.	TRBV11-2	.	15	TRBJ2-5	CASSPVPGGAETQYF	TGTGCCAGCAGCCCAGTTCCGGGGGGCGCGGAGACCCAGTACTTC
.	TRBV30	.	12	TRBJ2-5	CAGEGLQETLYF	TGTGCCGGGGAAGGGTTACAAGAGACCCTGTACTTC
few	TRBV5-6	.	14	TRBJ2-2	CASSPSMNTGELFF	TGTGCCAGCAGCCCGTCCATGAACACCGGGGAGCTGTTTTTT
large	TRBV28	.	16	TRBJ2-7	CASTKDRFGPSYEQYF	TGTGCCAGCACCAAGGACCGTTTTGGCCCTTCCTACGAGCAGTACTTC
.	TRBV9	TRBD2	16	TRBJ2-7	CASSATVGAGGYEQYF	TGTGCCAGCAGCGCTACCGTTGGGGCGGGGGGCTACGAGCAGTACTTC
.	TRBV6-1	.	16	TRBJ1-2	CASSDPPRGVDYGYTF	TGTGCCAGCAGTGACCCCCCCCGGGGTGTCGACTATGGCTACACCTTC
.	TRBV29-1	.	15	TRBJ2-2	CSVEVGRGGTGELFF	TGCAGCGTTGAAGTAGGCAGGGGTGGCACCGGGGAGCTGTTTTTT
.	TRBV7-2	TRBD1	14	TRBJ2-1	CASNDRGLYNEQFF	TGTGCCAGCAACGACAGGGGGCTATACAATGAGCAGTTCTTC
few	TRBV29-1	.	12	TRBJ2-1	CSGGYFGNEQFF	TGCAGCGGGGGTTATTTTGGGAATGAGCAGTTCTTC
.	TRBV4-3	TRBD2	15	TRBJ2-7	CASSQEQRGSYEQYF	TGCGCCAGCAGCCAAGAGCAGCGGGGATCCTACGAGCAGTACTTC
few	TRBV5-1	TRBD2	17	TRBJ2-2	CASSSGTSGMNTGELFF	TGCGCCAGCAGCTCTGGGACTAGCGGGATGAACACCGGGGAGCTGTTTTTT
.	TRBV11-3	TRBD1	13	TRBJ2-7	CASSRQGAHEQYF	TGTGCCAGCAGCCGACAGGGGGCACACGAGCAGTACTTC
.	TRBV7-9	.	12	TRBJ1-5	CASRVGNQPQHF	TGTGCCAGCAGGGTTGGCAATCAGCCCCAGCATTTT
once	TRBV4-3	.	15	TRBJ1-5	CASSQEGNSNQPQHF	TGCGCCAGCAGCCAAGAGGGGAATAGCAATCAGCCCCAGCATTTT
once	TRBV28	.	16	TRBJ2-1	CASSFLREFSYNEQFF	TGTGCCAGCAGTTTCTTGAGGGAGTTCTCCTACAATGAGCAGTTCTTC
few	TRBV10-2	.	10	TRBJ2-1	CASSGDGQFF	TGCGCCAGCAGTGGGGACGGGCAGTTCTTC
.	TRBV7-9	TRBD1	14	TRBJ2-1	CAGQEMRSFDEQFF	TGTGCCGGACAGGAGATGAGGAGTTTCGATGAGCAGTTCTTC
.	TRBV9	.	14	TRBJ2-1	CASSAAGSWDEQFF	TGTGCCAGCAGCGCAGCAGGTAGCTGGGATGAGCAGTTCTTC
once	TRBV14	TRBD2	14	TRBJ2-3	CASSQTGGTDTQYF	TGTGCCAGCAGCCAGACGGGAGGGACAGATACGCAGTATTTT
large	TRBV2	.	15	TRBJ2-1	CASSDARAQPNEQFF	TGTGCCAGCAGTGACGCGAGGGCCCAACCCAATGAGCAGTTCTTC
.	TRBV6-6	TRBD2	14	TRBJ2-7	CASTGLAGAYEQYF	TGTGCCAGCACCGGACTAGCGGGGGCCTACGAGCAGTACTTC
.	TRBV27	TRBD1	15	TRBJ2-1	CASSFGATGVDEQFF	TGTGCCAGCAGTTTCGGGGCGACAGGGGTTGATGAGCAGTTCTTC
.	TRBV7-2	TRBD2	13	TRBJ2-7	CASSYAGAYEQYF	TGTGCCAGCAGCTATGCGGGAGCCTACGAGCAGTACTTC
.	TRBV19	TRBD2	15	TRBJ2-7	CASSPTLTSTYEQYF	TGTGCCAGTAGCCCCACCTTGACTAGCACCTACGAGCAGTACTTC
.	TRBV7-9	TRBD2	16	TRBJ2-3	CASSSRLASGTDTQYF	TGTGCCAGCAGCTCGAGACTAGCGAGTGGCACAGATACGCAGTATTTT
.	TRBV6-1	.	13	TRBJ2-5	CASNRIRQETQYF	TGTGCCAGCAATAGGATCAGGCAAGAGACCCAGTACTTC
few	TRBV2	.	15	TRBJ2-7	CASSDGGMSSYEQYF	TGTGCCAGCAGTGATGGGGGTATGAGCTCCTACGAGCAGTACTTC
.	TRBV7-9	.	11	TRBJ2-1	CASSRTNEQFF	TGTGCCAGCAGCCGGACTAATGAGCAGTTCTTC
.	TRBV29-1	TRBD1	13	TRBJ2-3	CSLTGGIGDTQYF	TGCAGCCTGACAGGGGGCATCGGAGATACGCAGTATTTT
few	TRBV7-6	.	16	TRBJ2-3	CASSPAGTYGADTQYF	TGTGCCAGCAGCCCAGCCGGGACTTACGGGGCAGATACGCAGTATTTT
.	TRBV5-6	.	13	TRBJ2-3	CASSFPGSDTQYF	TGTGCCAGCAGCTTTCCGGGGTCCGATACGCAGTATTTT
few	TRBV29-1	.	15	TRBJ2-7	CSVELGDAFYYEQYF	TGCAGCGTTGAACTAGGGGACGCATTCTATTACGAGCAGTACTTC
few	TRBV2	TRBD2	15	TRBJ2-1	CASSEEGTSDSRQFF	TGTGCCAGCAGTGAAGAAGGGACTAGCGACTCTCGGCAGTTCTTC
.	TRBV5-8	TRBD2	15	TRBJ2-1	CASSLGLAAHNEQFF	TGTGCCAGCAGCCTGGGACTAGCGGCACACAATGAGCAGTTCTTC
.	TRBV2	TRBD2	16	TRBJ2-2	CASSEWSGMVTGELFF	TGTGCCAGCAGTGAGTGGAGCGGGATGGTCACCGGGGAGCTGTTTTTT
few	TRBV6-6	.	14	TRBJ1-1	CASSYSWVGTEAFF	TGTGCCAGCAGTTACTCCTGGGTGGGCACTGAAGCTTTCTTT
.	TRBV14	TRBD1	12	TRBJ2-3	CASSLRGDTQYF	TGTGCCAGCAGCCTCAGGGGGGATACGCAGTATTTT
.	TRBV6-1	.	14	TRBJ1-6	CASTPSQGGSPLHF	TGTGCCAGCACCCCCTCTCAGGGCGGTTCACCCCTCCACTTT
few	TRBV7-9	TRBD1	13	TRBJ1-1	CASSLQGGTEAFF	TGTGCCAGCAGCTTACAGGGGGGCACTGAAGCTTTCTTT
.	TRBV5-1	.	18	TRBJ2-2	CASSPVGTDSANTGELFF	TGCGCCAGCAGCCCTGTCGGGACCGACAGTGCGAACACCGGGGAGCTGTTTTTT
.	TRBV6-5	.	12	TRBJ2-5	CASRYPSETQYF	TGTGCCAGCAGGTACCCCTCAGAGACCCAGTACTTC
.	TRBV2	TRBD2	12	TRBJ2-5	CASSPHAGGGDF	TGTGCCAGCAGTCCCCATGCGGGGGGCGGTGACTTC
few	TRBV4-1	TRBD1	16	TRBJ2-6	CASSHTGGSGANVLTF	TGCGCCAGCAGCCATACAGGGGGCTCTGGGGCCAACGTCCTGACTTTC
.	TRBV5-1	TRBD2	17	TRBJ2-2	CASSGGLGLRGAGELFF	TGCGCCAGCAGCGGCGGCCTGGGACTGCGGGGGGCCGGGGAGCTGTTTTTT
.	TRBV30	TRBD2	15	TRBJ2-2	CAWSRGRADTGELFF	TGTGCCTGGAGTCGCGGGAGGGCCGACACCGGGGAGCTGTTTTTT
.	TRBV29-1	.	12	TRBJ2-3	CSVRTETDTQYF	TGCAGCGTGAGGACAGAAACAGATACGCAGTATTTT
.	TRBV5-1	TRBD1	15	TRBJ2-2	CASRYGTGNTGELFF	TGCGCCAGCAGATACGGGACAGGGAACACCGGGGAGCTGTTTTTT
.	TRBV30	.	13	TRBJ1-2	CAWSGAVRHGYTF	TGTGCCTGGAGCGGGGCAGTGCGGCATGGCTACACCTTC
once	TRBV6-5	.	16	TRBJ2-1	CASSYKAGRTFTEQFF	TGTGCCAGCAGTTATAAGGCGGGTCGGACCTTTACTGAGCAGTTCTTC
few	TRBV19	.	11	TRBJ2-1	CASSIRAEQFF	TGTGCCAGTAGTATAAGGGCGGAGCAGTTCTTC